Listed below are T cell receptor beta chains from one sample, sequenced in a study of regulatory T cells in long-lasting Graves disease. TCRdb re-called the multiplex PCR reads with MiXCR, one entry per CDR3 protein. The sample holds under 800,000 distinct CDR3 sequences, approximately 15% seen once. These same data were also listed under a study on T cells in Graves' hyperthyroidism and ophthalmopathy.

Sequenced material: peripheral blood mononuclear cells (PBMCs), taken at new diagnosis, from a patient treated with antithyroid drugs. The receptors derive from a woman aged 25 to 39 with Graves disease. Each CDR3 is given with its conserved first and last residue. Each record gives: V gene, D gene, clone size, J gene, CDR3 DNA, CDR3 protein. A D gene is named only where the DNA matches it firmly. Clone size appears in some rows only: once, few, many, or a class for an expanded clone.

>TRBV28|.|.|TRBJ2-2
TGTGCCAGCACGTACGGAGGTACCGGGGAGCTGTTTTTT
CASTYGGTGELFF
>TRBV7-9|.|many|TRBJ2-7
TGTGCCAGCAGCTTTCCCGGACAGCACTACGAGCAGTACTTC
CASSFPGQHYEQYF
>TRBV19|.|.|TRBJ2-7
TGTGCCAGTAGATCCACGGGACACGGCTACGAGCAGTACTTC
CASRSTGHGYEQYF
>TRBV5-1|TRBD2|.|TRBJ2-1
TGCGCCAGCAGGCCCGGGCGGACTAGCGGGAGTCATGAGCAGTTCTTC
CASRPGRTSGSHEQFF
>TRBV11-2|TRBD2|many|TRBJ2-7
TGTGCCAGCAGCGGGGGACTAGCGAGGATCTACGAGCAGTACTTC
CASSGGLARIYEQYF
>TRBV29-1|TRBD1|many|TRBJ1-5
TGCAGCGTTGAACCAAACAGGGGGAGGAATCAGCCCCAGCATTTT
CSVEPNRGRNQPQHF
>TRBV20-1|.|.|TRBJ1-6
TGCAGTGCTATTAGGCCCCCTGGCTCCTATAATTCACCCCTCCACTTT
CSAIRPPGSYNSPLHF
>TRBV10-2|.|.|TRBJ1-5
TGCGCCAGCAGTTCACAGGGAGATCAGCCCCAGCATTTT
CASSSQGDQPQHF
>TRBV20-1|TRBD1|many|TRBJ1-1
TGCAGTGTAGACGGACAGGTGGCGACTGAAGCTTTCTTT
CSVDGQVATEAFF
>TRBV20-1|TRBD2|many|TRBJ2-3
TGCAGTGCAGAGGTGGCTAGCGGGAGTAGCACAGATACGCAGTATTTT
CSAEVASGSSTDTQYF
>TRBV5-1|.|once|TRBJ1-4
TGCGCCAGCAGCTTGCCCGAAGAAGCAACTAATGAAAAACTGTTTTTT
CASSLPEEATNEKLFF
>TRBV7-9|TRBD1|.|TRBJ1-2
TGTGCCAGCAGTTCGGACAGGGCGGGCTATGGCTACACCTTC
CASSSDRAGYGYTF
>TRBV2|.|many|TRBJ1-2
TGTGCCAGCAGTGAAATGGCGCAGGGAGGTGATGGCTACACCTTC
CASSEMAQGGDGYTF
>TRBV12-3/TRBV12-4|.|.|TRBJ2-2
TGTGCCAGCCAAGTGGGGGCCGGGGAGCTGTTTTTT
CASQVGAGELFF
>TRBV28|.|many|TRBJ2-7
TGTGCCAGCAGATCCGGAGAGGACTACGAGCAGTACTTC
CASRSGEDYEQYF
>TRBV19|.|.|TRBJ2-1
TGTGCCAGTAGTATAGGGCAGGGAAAGCAGTTCTTC
CASSIGQGKQFF
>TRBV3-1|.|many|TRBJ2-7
TGTGCCAGCAGCCAAGAGGCAGGTAGCGAGCAGTACTTC
CASSQEAGSEQYF
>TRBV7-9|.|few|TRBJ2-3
TGTGCCAGCAGCTGGCGTCGAAGGGGCGGACCACAAGATACGCAGTATTTT
CASSWRRRGGPQDTQYF
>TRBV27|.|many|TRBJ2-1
TGTGCCAGCGGGGTAGCGCCCTACAATGAGCAGTTCTTC
CASGVAPYNEQFF
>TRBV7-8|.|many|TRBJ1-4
TGTGCCAGCAGCTTAAGGGATGCAACTAATGAAAAACTGTTTTTT
CASSLRDATNEKLFF
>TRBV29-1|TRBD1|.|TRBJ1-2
TGCAGCGTTAAGGACAGGGACTATGGCTACACCTTC
CSVKDRDYGYTF
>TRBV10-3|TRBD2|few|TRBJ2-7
TGTGCCATCAGTTCTAGCGGGAGGGACCAGCAGTACTTC
CAISSSGRDQQYF
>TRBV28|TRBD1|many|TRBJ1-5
TGTGCCAGCAGTTTATGGAGAGCTTTGAGGAGGACAGGGAGCAATCAGCCCCAGCATTTT
CASSLWRALRRTGSNQPQHF
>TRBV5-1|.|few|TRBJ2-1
TGCGCCAGCAGCGGGGGCGAGAGCTCCTACAATGAGCAGTTCTTC
CASSGGESSYNEQFF
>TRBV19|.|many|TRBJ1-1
TGTGCCAGTAGTCGGCTCAGTCCATACACTGAAGCTTTCTTT
CASSRLSPYTEAFF
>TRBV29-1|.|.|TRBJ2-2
TGCAGCGGACACAGTACTAACACCGGGGAGCTGTTTTTT
CSGHSTNTGELFF
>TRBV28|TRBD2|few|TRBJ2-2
TGTGCCAGCACGAGGGGGACTAGAAACACCGGGGAGCTGTTTTTT
CASTRGTRNTGELFF
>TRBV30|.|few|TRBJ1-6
TGTGCCTGGAGTGGTCAGTCCTCACCCCTCCACTTT
CAWSGQSSPLHF
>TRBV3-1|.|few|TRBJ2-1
TGTGCCAGCAGCCACGGACGAACAGTCGAGCAGTTCTTC
CASSHGRTVEQFF
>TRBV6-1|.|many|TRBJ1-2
TGTGCCAGCAGTCCCAGGACCGGGTCTGGGCGCTACACCTTC
CASSPRTGSGRYTF
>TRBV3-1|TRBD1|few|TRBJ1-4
TGTGCCAGCAGCCAAGACAGGGGGCGTTACGAAAAACTGTTTTTT
CASSQDRGRYEKLFF
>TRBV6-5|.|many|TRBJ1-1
TGTGCCAGCAGTTACTTGGGGGGTAACACTGAAGCTTTCTTT
CASSYLGGNTEAFF
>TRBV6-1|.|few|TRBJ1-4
TGTGCCAGCAAACGCCCAACTAATGAAAAACTGTTTTTT
CASKRPTNEKLFF
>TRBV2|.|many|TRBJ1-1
TGTGCCAGCAGTGGGAGGGGGGCGGACACTGAAGCTTTCTTT
CASSGRGADTEAFF
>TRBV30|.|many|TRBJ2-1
TGTGCCTGGAGTGTACTTGGGAATGAGCAGTTCTTC
CAWSVLGNEQFF
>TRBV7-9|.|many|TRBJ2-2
TGTGCCAGCAGCTCAGGAGGGTACACCGGGGAGCTGTTTTTT
CASSSGGYTGELFF
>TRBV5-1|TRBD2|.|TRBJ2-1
TGCGCCAGCAGCTTGTCGTTGGGACTAGCATACAATGAGCAGTTCTTC
CASSLSLGLAYNEQFF
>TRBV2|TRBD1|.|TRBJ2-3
TGTGCCAGCAGTGCCGGGACAGTATTGTATAGGGGTACGCAGTATTTT
CASSAGTVLYRGTQYF
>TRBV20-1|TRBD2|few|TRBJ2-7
TGCAGTGTACCACCCCCTAGCGGGAGCTACGAGCAGTACTTC
CSVPPPSGSYEQYF
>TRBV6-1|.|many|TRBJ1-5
TGTGCCAGCAGTGAAGGGGGGGCACGCGTCCCGAATAGCAATCAGCCCCAGCATTTT
CASSEGGARVPNSNQPQHF
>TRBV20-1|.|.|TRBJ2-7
TGCAGTGCTCCCTCGGGCTACTCCAAATACTTC
CSAPSGYSKYF
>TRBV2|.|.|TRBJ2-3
TGTGCCAGCACGGGTGTAGCAGATACGCAGTATTTT
CASTGVADTQYF
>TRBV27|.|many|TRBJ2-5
TGTGCCAGCAGTTCCTCTAGAGGGGAGACCCAGTACTTC
CASSSSRGETQYF
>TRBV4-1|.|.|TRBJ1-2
TGCGCCAGCAGCCAAGACTCTGCGGGGCTTAACTATGGCTACACCTTC
CASSQDSAGLNYGYTF
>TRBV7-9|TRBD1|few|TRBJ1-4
TGTGCCAGCAGCCCCGGGGGACAGGGGGCAATTACAACTAATGAAAAACTGTTTTTT
CASSPGGQGAITTNEKLFF
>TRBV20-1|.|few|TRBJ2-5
TGCAGTGCCACAAAAGGACTGTCTAACCAAGAGACCCAGTACTTC
CSATKGLSNQETQYF
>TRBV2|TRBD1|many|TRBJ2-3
TGTGCCAGCAACAACAGGGGGAACACAGATACGCAGTATTTT
CASNNRGNTDTQYF
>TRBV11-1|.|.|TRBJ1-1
TGTGCCAGCTCCCGCGGGGGGGGTGGTAACCCTGAAGCTTTCTTT
CASSRGGGGNPEAFF
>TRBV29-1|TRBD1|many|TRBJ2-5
TGCAGCGTTGGTACCCGGCTCTCCGGGACAGGGGTTGGGGAGACCCAGTACTTC
CSVGTRLSGTGVGETQYF